This T cell receptor (beta chain) emerged from a study of CD8 T cells in Susac syndrome. RNA totalling roughly 0.45 to 1 ug underwent reverse transcription with random hexamers. Using its own MiXCR run on the immunoSEQ multiplex PCR reads, TCRdb lists one record per CDR3 protein. The sample yields about 300,000 distinct CDR3 sequences, 89% seen once. This CDR3 has 14 amino acids. Trimming shortened V by 2 bases and J by 3 bases, and 11 bases separated the two germline ends. Looked up from germline, CDR1 is DFQATT and CDR2 is SNEGSKA (reference sequence). Those who served as multiple sclerosis controls were treatment-naive patients with stable or active relapsing-remitting disease.

The chain uses TRBV20-1 and TRBJ1-3; D possibly corresponds to TRBD1 (5 bases). Sequences were obtained from CD8+ T cells from PBMCs. This sequence originates from a human donor with multiple sclerosis. The CDR3 DNA reads as TGCAGTGCTAGATCCGGGGACGATGGAAACACCATATATTTT. Translating gives CSARSGDDGNTIYF.